The 27 T cell receptor beta chains in this list originate from one sample, sequenced in a study of T cell responses to AZD1222 COVID-19 vaccine. Clones were read by immunoSEQ multiplex PCR, and TCRdb kept only the in-frame ones, dropping some. In the table there are about 160,000 clones, 88% of which are singletons. The source material was peripheral blood, sampled on day 0 of AZD1222 vaccination. These receptors were obtained from an adult in good health.

The genes are TRBV6-5 and TRBJ2-7, with TRBD1 as a possible D gene (5 bases). V dropped 5 bases and J dropped 2 bases, with 16 bases sitting between them. The CDR3 is 15 residues long. Germline lookup yields CDR1 MNHEY and CDR2 SVGAGI. The chain's CDR3 is CASSTGPKGAYEQYF. CDR3 DNA sequence: TGTGCCAGCAGTACTGGGCCAAAAGGGGCCTACGAGCAGTACTTC.

The chain employs TRBV5-1 and TRBJ2-1; 8 nucleotides match TRBD1. Trimming cost V 4 bases and J 2 bases; bases outside gene matches: 8. The CDR3 covers 16 residues. The germline V gene encodes CDR1 SGHRS and CDR2 YFSETQ. The CDR3 loop reads CASSIRRTGTYNEQFF. For the CDR3, the DNA is TGCGCCAGCAGCATTCGTAGGACAGGGACCTACAATGAGCAGTTCTTC.

The rearrangement joins TRBV18 to TRBJ1-1; D gene unclear. This CDR3 has 16 amino acids. The germline gives CDR1 KGHSH, CDR2 LQKENI. Trimming cost V 1 base and J 0 bases, with 12 bases left between them. The CDR3 nucleotides read TGTGCCAGCTCACCACGTGATGGCAGATTGAACACTGAAGCTTTCTTT. The encoded protein is CASSPRDGRLNTEAFF.

This clone turned up a few times. The chain has TRBV9 and TRBJ2-2; the D is unclear. This CDR3 is built from 15 residues. The ends were cut back, 0 bases at V and 1 base at J, with 7 bases in the middle. Per germline, CDR1 SGDLS and CDR2 YYNGEE. The CDR3, as DNA: TGTGCCAGCAGCGTAGCTCTGGGGAACACCGGGGAGCTGTTTTTT. As protein: CASSVALGNTGELFF.

The rearrangement links TRBV2 to TRBJ2-1; D may correspond to TRBD1 or TRBD2 (6 bases each). The germline V gene has CDR1 SNHLY and CDR2 FYNNEI. The CDR3 is 17 residues long. Trimming took off 3 bases at V and 0 bases at J, with 15 bases between the two ends. The CDR3 DNA is TGTGCCAGCAGTGAGTTAGGAGGGGGAAGCTCCTACAATGAGCAGTTCTTC. This encodes CASSELGGGSSYNEQFF.

This rearrangement joins TRBV14 to TRBJ1-2, with 11 bases fitting TRBD1. After removal of 4 bases from V and 1 base from J, the junction contained 8 bases not matched to a gene. This CDR3 is 17 amino acids long. Germline V gene lookup returns CDR1 SGHDN and CDR2 FVKESK. For the CDR3, the DNA is TGTGCCAGCAGCCTCCCGGACAGGGGGCCGGTTAACTATGGCTACACCTTC. This gives the protein CASSLPDRGPVNYGYTF.

The chain is built from TRBV19 and TRBJ1-5; D not certain. Germline V CDR1 and CDR2: LNHDA, SQIVND (reference sequence). V gave up 5 bases and J gave up 6 bases, with 17 bases separating them. The CDR3 length is 15 residues. The CDR3 is CASSPGREAAQPQHF. CDR3 bases: TGTGCCAGTAGTCCCGGACGAGAGGCGGCTCAGCCCCAGCATTTT. The whole variable domain, remainder taken from reference TRBV19 and TRBJ1-5, is DGGITQSPKYLFRKEGQNVTLSCEQNLNHDAMYWYRQDPGQGLRLIYYSQIVNDFQKGDIAEGYSVSREKKESFPLTVTSAQKNPTAFYLCASSPGREAAQPQHFGDGTRLSIL.

The J gene is TRBJ2-5, the V gene TRBV9; D tentatively fits TRBD1 or TRBD2 (5 bases each). Trimming left V 4 bases short and J 5 bases short, with 18 bases between. CDR3 length: 15 amino acids. Germline V lookup: CDR1 SGDLS, CDR2 YYNGEE. CDR3 coding DNA: TGTGCCAGCAGCCCTTTTGTGGGCAGGGACGAGACCCAGTACTTC. Protein product: CASSPFVGRDETQYF.

The chain combines TRBV28 with TRBJ1-2; 7 nucleotides agree with TRBD1. CDR3 length: 13 amino acids. Germline CDR1 MDHEN, CDR2 SYDVKM. J was trimmed by 4 bases and V by 7 bases; bases with no gene match: 6. DNA for the CDR3: TGTGCCAGCACCCCCGGGACAGTCTATGGCTACACCTTC. It is translated as CASTPGTVYGYTF.

The J gene is TRBJ1-1, the V gene TRBV7-2; TRBD1 matches 9 bases. The trim removed 3 bases at V and 6 bases at J, leaving 8 bases unmatched. This CDR3 comprises 15 residues. CDR1 SGHTA and CDR2 FQGNSA come from the germline V gene. The CDR3 DNA sequence: TGTGCCAGCAGCTTGGACAGGGGCTCGAGGGCTGAAGCTTTCTTT. It is translated as CASSLDRGSRAEAFF.

The chain employs TRBV5-8 and TRBJ2-2, with D hard to call. Per the germline V gene, CDR1 is SGHTS and CDR2 is YDEGEE. V shed 0 bases and J shed 9 bases, with 0 bases lying between them. The CDR3 is 10 amino acids. CDR3 loop: CASSLGELFF. The CDR3 region has the DNA TGTGCCAGCAGCTTGGGGGAGCTGTTTTTT.

The count of this clone is one. The genes are TRBV3-1 (or the pseudogene TRBV3-2) and TRBJ1-6; tentative D call: TRBD1 (5 bases). The ends were cut back, 6 bases at V and 11 bases at J, with 20 bases in the middle. Germline loops: CDR1 LGHDT, CDR2 YNNKEL (reference sequence). This CDR3 has 15 residues. The CDR3 loop is CASREKRAGMTPLHF. The CDR3 coding sequence is TGTGCCAGCAGGGAGAAAAGGGCAGGGATGACACCCCTCCACTTT.

The V call is TRBV5-1, the J call TRBJ2-5; D call uncertain. This CDR3 has 11 amino acids. The V end was cut by 4 bases, the J end by 3 bases, with 4 bases between. Germline V gene data show CDR1 as SGHRS and CDR2 as YFSETQ. Here the CDR3 reads CASSGEETQYF. The CDR3 DNA reads as TGCGCCAGCAGCGGGGAAGAGACCCAGTACTTC.

The rearrangement links TRBV11-2 to TRBJ1-3; D uncertain. The CDR3 loop spans 14 amino acids. Germline loops: CDR1 SGHAT, CDR2 FQNNGV. Trimming cost V 4 bases and J 0 bases, with 7 bases left between them. This CDR3 reads CASSSQSSGNTIYF. The CDR3 DNA is TGTGCCAGCAGCTCACAAAGCTCTGGAAACACCATATATTTT.

This CDR3 reads CASSLDGGDTSYEQYF. CDR3 DNA sequence: TGTGCCAGCAGCTTGGACGGGGGTGATACTTCCTACGAGCAGTACTTC. The J gene is TRBJ2-7, the V gene TRBV5-5; tentative D call: TRBD2 (6 bases). Trimming stripped 0 bases from V and 1 base from J, with 14 bases between. This CDR3 has 16 amino acids. The germline V gene has CDR1 SGHKS and CDR2 YYEKEE (reference sequence).

The J gene is TRBJ2-4, the V gene TRBV7-8; 8 positions match TRBD2. After removal of 6 bases from V and 3 bases from J, the junction contained 4 bases not matched to a gene. From germline, CDR1 is SGHVS and CDR2 FQNEAQ. The CDR3 has 14 amino acids. In nucleotides, the CDR3 is TGTGCCAGCAGACCGGGACTAGACAAAAACATTCAGTACTTC. Protein: CASRPGLDKNIQYF.

The chain carries TRBV5-4 and TRBJ1-1, with D unresolved. V lost 0 bases and J lost 5, with 14 bases in between. CDR1 and CDR2 from the germline V gene are SGHNT and YYREEE (reference sequence). This CDR3 is 15 amino acids long. CDR3 sequence (DNA): TGTGCCAGCAGCTTGGCACAGATTCGACGAACTGAAGCTTTCTTT. Protein sequence: CASSLAQIRRTEAFF.

J is TRBJ1-3 and V is TRBV19; D ambiguous. There are 12 residues in the CDR3. From germline, CDR1 is LNHDA and CDR2 SQIVND (reference sequence). The V end was cut by 6 bases, the J end by 4 bases, with 7 bases between. The CDR3 protein is CASSFQGNTIYF. The CDR3 coding sequence is TGTGCCAGTAGCTTCCAGGGAAACACCATATATTTT.

CDR3: CASSPQGTVGEKLFF. In DNA form, the CDR3 reads TGTGCCAGCAGCCCCCAAGGGACAGTAGGCGAAAAACTGTTTTTT. The chain employs TRBV11-2 and TRBJ1-4; TRBD1 agrees at 7 bases. The CDR3 covers 15 residues. The trim removed 5 bases at V and 8 bases at J, leaving 11 bases unmatched. CDR1 and CDR2 (germline): SGHAT, FQNNGV.

V and J are TRBV18 and TRBJ1-4; TRBD1 is a possible D gene (6 bases). The CDR3 runs to 13 residues. The V gene lost 3 bases and the J gene lost 7 bases, with 9 bases spanning the gap. CDR1 and CDR2 from the germline V gene are KGHSH and LQKENI. CDR3 protein: CASSPMGAEKLFF. Here the CDR3 DNA reads TGTGCCAGCTCACCTATGGGGGCTGAAAAACTGTTTTTT.

The chain couples TRBV25-1 to TRBJ2-7; D may be TRBD2 (5 bases). The germline V and J ends were trimmed by 8 bases and 2 bases, with 10 bases remaining between them. Looked up from germline, CDR1 is MGHDK and CDR2 is SYGVNS. CDR3 length equals 12 residues. CDR3 sequence reads: CASSRGTYEQYF. The CDR3 DNA reads as TGTGCCAGCTCTCGGGGAACCTACGAGCAGTACTTC.

The chain uses TRBV24-1 and TRBJ1-3; unclear D gene. V lost 0 bases and J 3 bases, leaving 2 bases between the germline ends. The CDR3 consists of 13 residues. Germline values: CDR1 KGHDR, CDR2 SFDVKD. CDR3 in amino acids: CATSDLRGNTIYF. The CDR3 coding sequence is TGTGCCACCAGTGATTTGCGTGGAAACACCATATATTTT.

The chain recombines TRBV28 with TRBJ2-7; 9 bases fit TRBD2. Germline CDR1 reads MDHEN; CDR2 reads SYDVKM. CDR3 length equals 14 residues. Trimming took 5 bases from V and 7 from J; bases not matched to a gene: 9. The CDR3 is CASSKSSGRREQYF. The CDR3 DNA is TGTGCCAGCAGTAAGTCCAGCGGGAGGAGGGAGCAGTACTTC.

The chain links TRBV30 to TRBJ1-6; D unclear. Trimming stripped 0 bases from V and 7 bases from J, with 13 bases between. CDR3 length: 15 amino acids. Germline V lookup: CDR1 GTSNPN, CDR2 SVGIG (reference sequence). CDR3 coding DNA: TGTGCCTGGAGTGTACCTCGTCTGGAAAATTCACCCCTCCACTTT. It specifies CAWSVPRLENSPLHF.

The gene calls are TRBV4-3 and TRBJ1-5, with D possibly matching TRBD1 (6 bases). The CDR3 has 13 residues. Trimming took off 4 bases at V and 4 bases at J, with 8 bases between the two ends. In germline, CDR1 is LGHNA, CDR2 YSLEER. The CDR3 region is CASSRTANQPQHF. The DNA of the CDR3 is TGCGCCAGCAGCCGGACAGCGAATCAGCCCCAGCATTTT.

This clone was counted once. This chain uses TRBV18 with TRBJ2-1; no reliable D call. CDR3 size: 13 residues. Trimming took 2 bases from V and 9 from J, leaving 11 bases between them. Germline V gene sequence: CDR1 KGHSH, CDR2 LQKENI. In DNA, the CDR3 is TGTGCCAGCTCACCAGTCCCCTCAGGTGAGCAGTTCTTC. Its translation is CASSPVPSGEQFF.

The genes are TRBV28 and TRBJ1-3; 7 bases are shared with TRBD1. Germline trimming cut 6 bases from V and 1 base from J; bases unmatched to any gene: 9. Per the germline V gene, CDR1 is MDHEN and CDR2 is SYDVKM. There are 16 residues in the CDR3. CDR3 nucleotide sequence: TGTGCCAGCAGCCGGGGGGACAGAAGATCTGGAAACACCATATATTTT. This translates into CASSRGDRRSGNTIYF.